The rows below give T cell receptor beta chains drawn from one sample of a study of blood T cell repertoires in COVID-19. Profiled with immunoSEQ multiplex PCR; TCRdb holds only in-frame clones, not every one. There are approximately 150,000 clones in the sample; over 65% occur only once, and 4.8% lies in the top ten. Input material: peripheral blood. The receptors stem from a human donor in a cohort sampled during active COVID-19. The CDR3 runs from the conserved cysteine through the conserved F or W. Each record gives: V gene, clone size, J gene, D gene, CDR3 DNA, CDR3 protein. D genes are given only for firm matches. A clone size is listed for some rows: how often the clone was seen (once, few, many), or a class if it is expanded.

TRBV19,NA,TRBJ1-1,TRBD1,TGTGCCAGTAGTATCTTCTCGGGACAGCTGGCTTTCTTT,CASSIFSGQLAFF
TRBV27,NA,TRBJ2-1,NA,TGTGCCAGCAGTGTGTCGCCTAGTGTCAATGAGCAGTTCTTC,CASSVSPSVNEQFF
TRBV2,NA,TRBJ1-2,TRBD1,TGTGCCAGCAGTGAAATTAGGGACAGGGACCACACCTTC,CASSEIRDRDHTF
TRBV28,NA,TRBJ2-1,TRBD1,TGTGCCAGCGGGCAGGGGGAAAACAATGAGCAGTTCTTC,CASGQGENNEQFF
TRBV24-1,NA,TRBJ1-1,NA,TGTGCCACCAGTGACGGGTCGAACACTGAAGCTTTCTTT,CATSDGSNTEAFF
TRBV2,once,TRBJ1-2,TRBD1,TGTGCCAGCAGTGGTTGGGTTAGGGGGCAGGACTATGGCTACACCTTC,CASSGWVRGQDYGYTF
TRBV2,NA,TRBJ2-3,TRBD2,TGTGCCAGCAGTGATTATCCGAGCGGGAGGGGTGGAGATACGCAGTATTTT,CASSDYPSGRGGDTQYF
TRBV9,NA,TRBJ2-5,TRBD2,TGTGCCAGCAGCCCGGCGTCGACTAGCGGGGGGATTGAGACCCAGTACTTC,CASSPASTSGGIETQYF
TRBV5-4,NA,TRBJ2-7,NA,TGTGCCAGCAGCTTGGAGCAGGATTCCTACGAGCAGTACTTC,CASSLEQDSYEQYF
TRBV13,NA,TRBJ2-3,TRBD2,TGTGCCAGCAGCACCAGCGGGGGGCGCACAGATACGCAGTATTTT,CASSTSGGRTDTQYF
TRBV6-4,NA,TRBJ2-3,NA,TGTGCCAGCAGTAGGAGGTCTTCTAGCACAGATACGCAGTATTTT,CASSRRSSSTDTQYF
TRBV7-3,NA,TRBJ2-7,NA,TGTGCCAGCAGCTTATCTGGGCCATTGGGTGAGCAGTACTTC,CASSLSGPLGEQYF
TRBV19,few,TRBJ2-2,NA,TGTGCCAGTAGTGTGACAGGGAACACCGGGGAGCTGTTTTTT,CASSVTGNTGELFF
TRBV19,NA,TRBJ1-2,NA,TGTGCCAGTGAACTCGGGATGGGATATGGCTACACCTTC,CASELGMGYGYTF
TRBV30,NA,TRBJ2-6,TRBD1,TGTGCCTGGGGACAGGGTGCTGGGGCCAACGTCCTGACTTTC,CAWGQGAGANVLTF
TRBV5-1,NA,TRBJ1-1,NA,TGCGCCAGCAGCCCCAGCCGGGACAAAACTGAAGCTTTCTTT,CASSPSRDKTEAFF
TRBV11-2,NA,TRBJ2-1,NA,TGTGCCAGCAGCCCTACCCCAGAGGCTTACAATGAGCAGTTCTTC,CASSPTPEAYNEQFF
TRBV11-2,few,TRBJ2-1,TRBD2,TGTGCCAGCAGCTTAGTTAGCGGGAGCAATGAGCAGTTCTTC,CASSLVSGSNEQFF
TRBV19,NA,TRBJ1-1,NA,TGTGCCAGTAGTATAGAGGCGGGACTTACAGGGAACACTGAAGCTTTCTTT,CASSIEAGLTGNTEAFF
TRBV5-1,few,TRBJ1-1,NA,TGCGCCAGCAGCTCCCGCCCCGACGCGGGAAACACTGAAGCTTTCTTT,CASSSRPDAGNTEAFF
TRBV19,few,TRBJ1-6,NA,TGTGCCAGTAGTACCGGGACACGCGCTAATTCACCCCTCCACTTT,CASSTGTRANSPLHF
TRBV6-2/TRBV6-3,NA,TRBJ1-5,TRBD1,TGTGCCAGCAGCTCCGGGACAGACAATAGCAATCAGCCCCAGCATTTT,CASSSGTDNSNQPQHF
TRBV5-6,NA,TRBJ2-2,TRBD2,TGTGCCAGCAGCTACCGAGCGGGAGGAGACACCGGGGAGCTGTTTTTT,CASSYRAGGDTGELFF
TRBV5-6,few,TRBJ1-2,NA,TGTGCCAGCAGCCCATACCCATCAGACCGCGGCACCTTC,CASSPYPSDRGTF
TRBV6-5,NA,TRBJ1-6,NA,TGTGCCAGCACAGGGGCAGTGCCCTATAATTCACCCCTCCACTTT,CASTGAVPYNSPLHF
TRBV7-6,NA,TRBJ1-2,TRBD1,TGTGCCAGCAGCTCGGCCGGGACAGCCACTAACTATGGCTACACCTTC,CASSSAGTATNYGYTF
TRBV3-1/TRBV3-2,NA,TRBJ1-2,NA,TGTGCCAGCAGCCGCACAGGGAACTATGGCTACACCTTC,CASSRTGNYGYTF
TRBV6-5,NA,TRBJ1-1,TRBD1,TGTGCCAGCAGTACAGGGGGCGTAAGCACTGAAGCTTTCTTT,CASSTGGVSTEAFF
TRBV29-1,NA,TRBJ2-3,TRBD2,TGCAGCGCCTACCAAGTGGCGGGAGCCGCAGATACGCAGTATTTT,CSAYQVAGAADTQYF
TRBV7-2,NA,TRBJ2-2,TRBD2,TGTGCCAGCAGTCGGACTAGTTTTCTAGTGAGCACCGGGGAGCTGTTTTTT,CASSRTSFLVSTGELFF
TRBV6-5,NA,TRBJ2-2,TRBD2,TGTGCCAGCAGTTTTGGGACTAGCACCGGGGAGCTGTTTTTT,CASSFGTSTGELFF
TRBV9,NA,TRBJ1-2,TRBD1,TGTGCCAGCAGCCGCGGACAGGGGGAGGGCTATGGCTACACCTTC,CASSRGQGEGYGYTF
TRBV3-1/TRBV3-2,NA,TRBJ2-1,NA,TGTGCCAGCACACAAGATAGCTCCTACAATGAGCAGTTCTTC,CASTQDSSYNEQFF
TRBV27,NA,TRBJ1-5,TRBD1,TGTGCCAGCAGTCAAACCTTAATGACAGGGGGGAATCAGCCCCAGCATTTT,CASSQTLMTGGNQPQHF
TRBV9,NA,TRBJ2-2,TRBD2,TGTGCCAGCAGCGTAGGTTTAGCGGGGGGCGCCGGGGAGCTGTTTTTT,CASSVGLAGGAGELFF
TRBV19,NA,TRBJ1-2,NA,TGTGCCAGTAGTATAGCGGGGACAATCAAGCTCTATGGCTACACCTTC,CASSIAGTIKLYGYTF
TRBV14,NA,TRBJ1-2,NA,TGTGCCAGCAGCCCCCAGGGGTATAACTATGGCTACACCTTC,CASSPQGYNYGYTF
TRBV11-1,NA,TRBJ2-5,TRBD2,TGTGCCAGCAGCAGGGGACTAGCGGGGACCCAGTACTTC,CASSRGLAGTQYF
TRBV27,NA,TRBJ2-3,NA,TGTGCCAGCAGTTACGGGGGTCCCACAGATACGCAGTATTTT,CASSYGGPTDTQYF
TRBV5-1,NA,TRBJ2-7,TRBD2,TGCGCCAGCAGCGGGACTAGCGGTACCTACGAGCAGTACTTC,CASSGTSGTYEQYF
TRBV5-1,NA,TRBJ2-2,NA,TGCGCCAGCAGCTTGGTACAGGACCCCGGGGAGCTGTTTTTT,CASSLVQDPGELFF
TRBV6-6,NA,TRBJ1-2,NA,TGTGCCAGCAGTTACTCGAATGACGGGACAAGAGATGGCTACACCTTC,CASSYSNDGTRDGYTF
TRBV27,NA,TRBJ1-1,NA,TGTGCCAGCAGTTTAACGACGGGAACTGAAGCTTTCTTT,CASSLTTGTEAFF
TRBV20-1,NA,TRBJ1-5,TRBD1,TGCAGTGCTAGTGTTCCGGGACAGGGAGGGGCGTGGGGTAATCAGCCCCAGCATTTT,CSASVPGQGGAWGNQPQHF
TRBV30,NA,TRBJ1-5,TRBD1,TGTGCCTGGAGTGTGGGACAGGGGACCCGCAATCAGCCCCAGCATTTT,CAWSVGQGTRNQPQHF
TRBV5-1,few,TRBJ2-3,NA,TGCGCCAGCAGCCTCCGACAAGGGGCTAGCACAGATACGCAGTATTTT,CASSLRQGASTDTQYF
TRBV6-1,NA,TRBJ2-1,NA,TGTGCCAGCAGTGAAGCGGCTGGGGGGGCAAGAGTCTACAATGAGCAGTTCTTC,CASSEAAGGARVYNEQFF
TRBV30,NA,TRBJ1-3,TRBD1,TGTGCCTGCCAAGCAACAGGGGTTGGAAACACCATATATTTT,CACQATGVGNTIYF
TRBV5-4,NA,TRBJ2-7,NA,TGTGCCAGCAGCTTGGCCCAGGGTCGTTACGAGCAGTACTTC,CASSLAQGRYEQYF